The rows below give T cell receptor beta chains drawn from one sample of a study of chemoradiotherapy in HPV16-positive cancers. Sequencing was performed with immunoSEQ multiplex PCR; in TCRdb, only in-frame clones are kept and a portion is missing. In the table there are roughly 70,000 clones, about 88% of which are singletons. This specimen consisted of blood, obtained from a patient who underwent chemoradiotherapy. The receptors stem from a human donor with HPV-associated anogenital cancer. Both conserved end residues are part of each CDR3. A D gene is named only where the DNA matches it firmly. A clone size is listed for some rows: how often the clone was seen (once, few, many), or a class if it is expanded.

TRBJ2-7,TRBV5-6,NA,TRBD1,TGTGCCAGCAGCTTCGGGACAGCCTACGAGCAGTACTTC,CASSFGTAYEQYF
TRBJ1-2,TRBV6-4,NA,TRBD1,TGTGCCAGCAGAGGACAGGGGGCGGTAGGCTACACCTTC,CASRGQGAVGYTF
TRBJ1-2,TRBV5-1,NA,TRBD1,TGCGCCAGCAGCTTGGGCGGGACAGGGGGCGAGGGCTACACCTTC,CASSLGGTGGEGYTF
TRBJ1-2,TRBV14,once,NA,TGTGCCAGCAGCCCGTCCAGGGTAGGTGGCTACACCTTC,CASSPSRVGGYTF
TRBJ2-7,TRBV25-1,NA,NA,TGTGCCAGCAGTGACGGAGCGCCCGCGACGCAGTACTTC,CASSDGAPATQYF
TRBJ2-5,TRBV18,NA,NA,TGTGCCAGCTCACCGTGGGTCCCCTCTGGAGAGACCCAGTACTTC,CASSPWVPSGETQYF
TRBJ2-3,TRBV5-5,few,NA,TGTGCCAGCAGCTTGGGAGGACTCCGGGATACGCAGTATTTT,CASSLGGLRDTQYF
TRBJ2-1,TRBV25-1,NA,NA,TGTGCCAGCAGTGAATATGGTGAGCAGTTCTTC,CASSEYGEQFF
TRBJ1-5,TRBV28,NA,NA,TGTGCCAGCAGTTTTGTCGGGAGCAATCAGCCCCAGCATTTT,CASSFVGSNQPQHF
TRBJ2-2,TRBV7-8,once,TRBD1,TGTGCCAGCAACCCAGTTTCCCCACAGGGGGACACCGGGGAGCTGTTTTTT,CASNPVSPQGDTGELFF
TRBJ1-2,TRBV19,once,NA,TGTGCCAGTAGCTACCCCCCCACGTCTCGTGGCTACACCTTC,CASSYPPTSRGYTF
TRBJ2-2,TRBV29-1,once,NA,TGCAGCGCCACAGGGTGGAACACCGGGGAGCTGTTTTTT,CSATGWNTGELFF
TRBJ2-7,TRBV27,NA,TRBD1,TGTGCCAGCAGCTGGGACAGCTCCTACGAGCAGTACTTC,CASSWDSSYEQYF
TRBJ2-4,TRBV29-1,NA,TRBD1,TGCAGCGTTGACGGGGGACAGGGGATCATTCAGTACTTC,CSVDGGQGIIQYF
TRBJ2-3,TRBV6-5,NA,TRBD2,TGTGCCAGCAATCCTAGCGGGGGAGGCACAGATACGCAGTATTTT,CASNPSGGGTDTQYF
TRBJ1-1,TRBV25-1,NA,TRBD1,TGTGCCAGCAGCTCGGCGACAGGGGAGAACACTGAAGCTTTCTTT,CASSSATGENTEAFF
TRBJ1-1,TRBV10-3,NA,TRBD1,TGTGCCATCACCGAACAGGGGGAAACTGAAGCTTTCTTT,CAITEQGETEAFF
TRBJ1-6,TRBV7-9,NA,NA,TGTGCCAGCAGCCCAAACCGTGGGGCAGCTCCGGGATCACCCCTCCACTTT,CASSPNRGAAPGSPLHF
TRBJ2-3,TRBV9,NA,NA,TGTGCCAGCAGCGTAGAAGGGCGGGCCACAGATACGCAGTATTTT,CASSVEGRATDTQYF
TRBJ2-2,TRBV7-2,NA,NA,TGTGCCAGCAGCTTTGTCCTAGATGCCGGGGAGCTGTTTTTT,CASSFVLDAGELFF
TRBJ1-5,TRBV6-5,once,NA,TGTGCCAGCAGTACCGCGGGGTGGAATCAGCCCCAGCATTTT,CASSTAGWNQPQHF
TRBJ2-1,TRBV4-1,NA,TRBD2,TGCGCCAGCAGCCCCGGACTAGCGGGGAATGAGCAGTTCTTC,CASSPGLAGNEQFF
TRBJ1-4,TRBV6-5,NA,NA,TGTGCCAGCAGATTAGGACTAAGTGGAAAACTGTTTTTT,CASRLGLSGKLFF
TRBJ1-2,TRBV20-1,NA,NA,TGCAGTACTAGGGGGGGCGGCTACACCTTC,CSTRGGGYTF